This TCR beta chain was captured in a study of blood T cell repertoires in COVID-19. Study at large: Sample material is recorded as cDNA or gDNA derived from T cells, B-cell-depleted T cells, or PBMCs.

Clones were sequenced by immunoSEQ multiplex PCR, and TCRdb holds only the in-frame ones, with some missing. The table has 120,000 to 150,000 clones, roughly 87% seen once. V shed 8 bases, J shed 7 bases, and the junction held 8 bases outside the gene matches. The CDR3 consists of 13 residues. Germline CDR1 LNHDA, CDR2 SQIVND (reference sequence). This clonotype was sampled from a woman in her fifties or sixties with acute or convalescent COVID-19. The sequencing sample was made of peripheral blood. V usage is TRBV19 and J usage is TRBJ2-1; 7 nucleotides line up with TRBD2. This CDR3 is CASGWGGWNEQFF. CDR3 sequence (DNA): TGTGCCAGTGGCTGGGGAGGGTGGAATGAGCAGTTCTTC.